Following are 6 T cell receptor beta chains from one sample sequenced in a study of spatial heterogeneity in lung cancer. TCRdb passed the 5' RACE reads through MiXCR, listing each CDR3 protein once. The sample lists under 14,000 distinct CDR3 sequences; approximately 6.8% were seen once. Described time point: sample taken at primary tumor resection. Frozen PBMC, nontumor lung or tumor provided whole RNA, which was sequenced unsorted. The sample consisted of PBMCs, taken at surgery. All receptors come from a male donor with early-stage non-small cell lung cancer.

This clonotype was counted only a few times. Because the library targeted alpha chains, this beta chain is an off-target read whose size means little. This chain joins TRBV11-2 and TRBJ2-5, with 9 bases that match TRBD2. The CDR3 runs 17 residues. Germline assignment: CDR1 SGHAT and CDR2 FQNNGV. The V and J ends lost 0 bases and 2 bases, in that order; junction bases with no gene match: 7. The chain's CDR3 is CASSLDRGSGRQETQYF. In DNA, the CDR3 is TGTGCCAGCAGCTTAGATCGGGGTAGCGGGAGACAAGAGACCCAGTACTTC. Variable domain in full (rest from reference TRBV11-2 and TRBJ2-5): EAGVAQSPRYKIIEKRQSVAFWCNPISGHATLYWYQQILGQGPKLLIQFQNNGVVDDSQLPKDRFSAERLKGVDSTLKIQPAKLEDSAVYLCASSLDRGSGRQETQYFGPGTRLLVL.

Ten or more counts support this clonotype. This beta chain is off target for a library built for alpha chains, so its abundance means little. V is TRBV5-1 and J is TRBJ2-2; D call uncertain. Germline V CDR1 and CDR2: SGHRS, YFSETQ. The CDR3 sequence is 14 residues long. Trimming took 0 bases from V and 1 from J, leaving 4 bases between them. The CDR3 DNA reads as TGCGCCAGCAGCTTGGCGGGGAACACCGGGGAGCTGTTTTTT. This encodes CASSLAGNTGELFF.

The table lists this clonotype with many counts. This beta chain represents an off-target read in a library built for alpha chains; its size is of limited meaning. The rearrangement joins TRBV12-3 or TRBV12-4 to TRBJ2-7; perhaps TRBD2 as D (6 bases). This CDR3 region has 13 residues. Trimming shortened V by 5 bases and J by 7 bases, and 15 bases separated the two germline ends. The CDR3 loop reads CASSRDAGGEQYF. The CDR3 nucleotides read TGTGCCAGCAGTCGGGACGCCGGGGGAGAGCAGTACTTC.

This clonotype was seen many times. This beta chain is a stray read from a library made for alpha chains; its abundance is not meaningful. The V and J genes are TRBV28 and TRBJ2-6, with 7 bases that match TRBD1. The V gene end was trimmed by 8 bases and the J gene end by 0 bases; junction bases not matched to a gene: 4. The CDR3 extends over 15 amino acids. Germline V lookup: CDR1 MDHEN, CDR2 SYDVKM. Here the CDR3 reads CASATGASGANVLTF. The DNA for the CDR3 is TGTGCCAGCGCTACAGGGGCCTCTGGGGCCAACGTCCTGACTTTC.

To note about this clonotype: One junction end disagrees with the germline gene, perhaps due to a read error. This beta chain is an off-target read within a library intended for alpha chains, so its frequency means little. The chain recombines TRBV5-1 with TRBJ1-1; D is undetermined. The CDR3 spans 15 residues. Germline V lookup: CDR1 SGHRS, CDR2 YFSETQ. Here the CDR3 reads CTSSLEVQPNTEAFF. DNA for the CDR3: TGCACCAGCAGCTTGGAGGTCCAACCGAACACTGAAGCTTTCTTT. The full variable domain, rest sourced from reference TRBV5-1 and TRBJ1-1, is KAGVTQTPRYLIKTRGQQVTLSCSPISGHRSVSWYQQTPGQGLQFLFEYFSETQRNKGNFPGRFSGRQFSNSRSEMNVSTLELGDSALYLCTSSLEVQPNTEAFFGQGTRLTVV.

This clonotype was recorded at least ten times. This beta chain is off target for a library built for alpha chains, so its abundance means little. The genes are TRBV28 and TRBJ1-1, with a possible D match to TRBD1 (5 bases). The V gene's germline CDR1 is MDHEN and CDR2 SYDVKM. The CDR3 sequence is 15 residues long. Trimming took 3 bases from V and 2 from J, leaving 13 bases between them. The CDR3 spells CASSFMGQGNTEAFF. In DNA form, the CDR3 reads TGTGCCAGCAGTTTTATGGGGCAGGGAAACACTGAAGCTTTCTTT.